The clone carrying this TCR beta chain occurred a few times. Generated by immunoSEQ multiplex PCR, the TCRdb table keeps only in-frame clones and is missing some. This sample has fewer than 250,000 clones; about four fifths occur once, and the top ten carry approximately 3%. These data belong to a study of blood T cell repertoires in COVID-19. The CDR3 is 14 residues long. V lost 1 base to trimming and J lost 5 bases, with 6 bases between them. Germline V CDR1 and CDR2: SGHAT, FQNNGV. The chain employs TRBV11-2 and TRBJ1-6; D is undetermined. Sequenced sample: PBMCs or T cells enriched from blood (not recorded which). This sequence was found in a woman aged 25 to 39 who had been exposed to COVID-19. The CDR3 region has the DNA TGTGCCAGCAGCTTAGCCGTTAATAATTCACCCCTCCACTTT. Its translation is CASSLAVNNSPLHF.